These 30 T cell receptor beta chains came from one sample sequenced in a study of T-cell memory formation after mild COVID-19. Via MiXCR, TCRdb re-called the 5' RACE reads, giving one row per CDR3 protein. The sample has around 36,000 distinct CDR3 sequences; 10% to 12% are singletons. The sample taken for sequencing was PBMCs or a T cell subset sorted from them (not recorded which). The receptors come from a man aged 18 to 30 who had mild COVID-19 (a few samples of this study predate the infection). Cell type and time point are not known.

In its sample, this clonotype was seen many times. The rearrangement uses TRBV6-5 and TRBJ1-2; a possible D gene is TRBD1 (5 bases). The CDR3 is 14 residues long. V lost 5 bases, J lost 7 bases, and 17 bases lay in between. Germline V gene lookup returns CDR1 MNHEY and CDR2 SVGAGI. In nucleotides, the CDR3 is TGTGCCAGCAGTCCGGGACCGGAAGATGCTGGCTACACCTTC. Translation gives CASSPGPEDAGYTF.

This clonotype was detected ten times or more. The rearrangement uses TRBV6-2 or TRBV6-3 and TRBJ2-3; no reliable D call. Germline CDR1 reads MNHEY; CDR2 reads SVGEGT. Between the trimmed V and J ends, which lost 4 bases and 0 bases, there was a span of 5 bases. The CDR3 covers 13 residues. The CDR3 region has the DNA TGTGCCAGCAGTTCCAAAAGCACAGATACGCAGTATTTT. Translated: CASSSKSTDTQYF.

This clonotype was recorded many times. The chain joins TRBV5-1 to TRBJ2-5; D is perhaps TRBD1 or TRBD2 (5 bases each). This CDR3 is built from 17 residues. CDR1 and CDR2 from the germline V gene are SGHRS and YFSETQ. With 3 bases removed from V and 1 base from J, the gap between germline ends came to 19 bases. The CDR3 loop reads CASSSLPPGRSQETQYF. In nucleotides, the CDR3 is TGCGCCAGCAGCTCCCTCCCTCCGGGACGCAGCCAAGAGACCCAGTACTTC.

This clonotype was seen ten or more times. The chain is built from TRBV6-5 and TRBJ2-1, with TRBD2 as a possible D gene (5 bases). CDR1 is MNHEY, CDR2 SVGAGI, per germline. Trimming left V 6 bases short and J 1 base short, with 13 bases between. The CDR3 sequence is 15 residues long. In nucleotides, the CDR3 is TGTGCCAGCAGCCCCGACGGAGGTTCCTACAATGAGCAGTTCTTC. Its protein is CASSPDGGSYNEQFF.

This clonotype was seen at least ten times. The chain combines TRBV7-2 with TRBJ1-4, with 7 bases identical to TRBD1. Trimming took 1 base from V and 6 from J; bases not matched to a gene: 2. Germline-derived CDR1 and CDR2 are SGHTA and FQGNSA. The CDR3 length is 14 residues. This CDR3 reads CASSLDGTDEKLFF. Written as DNA, the CDR3 is TGTGCCAGCAGCTTAGACGGGACAGATGAAAAACTGTTTTTT. The variable domain in full, with the rest retrieved from reference TRBV7-2 and TRBJ1-4, is GAGVSQSPSNKVTEKGKDVELRCDPISGHTALYWYRQSLGQGLEFLIYFQGNSAPDKSGLPSDRFSAERTGGSVSTLTIQRTQQEDSAVYLCASSLDGTDEKLFFGSGTQLSVL.

Many counts were recorded for this clonotype. This chain joins TRBV12-3 or TRBV12-4 and TRBJ1-5; D unclear. The length of the CDR3 is 14 residues. With 6 bases removed from V and 0 bases from J, the gap between germline ends came to 9 bases. The CDR3 loop reads CASRGRYSNQPQHF. For the CDR3, the DNA is TGTGCCAGCAGAGGACGGTATAGCAATCAGCCCCAGCATTTT.

This clonotype is medium-sized within its sample. CDR3 amino acids: CASSQDRVGSPLHF. The DNA for the CDR3 is TGTGCCAGCAGCCAAGATAGGGTAGGATCACCCCTCCACTTT. The chain couples TRBV3-1 to TRBJ1-6, with D unresolved. The CDR3 consists of 14 residues. Germline V CDR1 and CDR2: LGHDT, YNNKEL (reference sequence). Trimming took 0 bases from V and 10 from J, leaving 10 bases between them. The variable domain in full, completed from reference TRBV3-1 and TRBJ1-6, reads DTAVSQTPKYLVTQMGNDKSIKCEQNLGHDTMYWYKQDSKKFLKIMFSYNNKELIINETVPNRFSPKSPDKAHLNLHINSLELGDSAVYFCASSQDRVGSPLHFGNGTRLTVT.

This clonotype came up many times. The CDR3 loop reads CASSQKQGQAETQYF. The CDR3 DNA reads TGCGCCAGCAGTCAAAAGCAGGGCCAAGCAGAGACCCAGTACTTC. This chain links TRBV23-1 with TRBJ2-5; the D gene is possibly TRBD1 (5 bases). TRBV23-1 is noted as an ORF with a role that remains uncertain. Deletions cut 2 bases from V and 4 bases from J, with 14 bases between. The CDR3 covers 15 residues.

This clonotype appeared many times. CDR3 coding DNA: TGTGCCAGCAGCCACCCCCGGGGCCGGCATGGCTACACCTTC. It codes for CASSHPRGRHGYTF. This chain connects TRBV7-9 to TRBJ1-2, with D maybe TRBD1 (5 bases). CDR3 length: 14 amino acids. The V end was cut by 5 bases, the J end by 6 bases, with 16 bases between. Germline CDR1 SEHNR, CDR2 FQNEAQ (reference sequence).

This clonotype was seen only a few times. One junction end does not reproduce the germline sequence, and a read error may be involved. The J gene is TRBJ2-3, the V gene TRBV7-7; 9 nucleotides align to TRBD1. CDR3 size: 15 residues. CDR1 is SSHAT and CDR2 is FNYEAQ in the germline V gene (reference sequence). CDR3: CASSLQGAPTDTQYF. DNA for the CDR3: TGTGCTAGCAGCCTACAGGGGGCCCCCACAGATACGCAGTATTTT.

In its sample, this clonotype was seen many times. The J gene is TRBJ2-1, the V gene TRBV20-1, with TRBD1 matching 9 bases. The CDR3 covers 14 residues. Trimming at V came to 6 bases and at J to 7 bases, leaving 10 bases not matched to a gene. CDR1 DFQATT and CDR2 SNEGSKA come from the germline V gene (reference sequence). The CDR3 sequence is CSASGTGRLNEQFF. CDR3 DNA sequence: TGCAGTGCGAGCGGGACAGGGAGGTTGAATGAGCAGTTCTTC.

Ten or more counts support this clonotype. The J gene is TRBJ1-4, the V gene TRBV7-2; no clear D gene. Germline V gene data show CDR1 as SGHTA and CDR2 as FQGNSA. The CDR3 sequence is 13 residues long. V was pared by 1 base and J by 14 bases, with 14 bases between. The CDR3 loop is CASSLGATETLFF. The CDR3 coding sequence is TGTGCCAGCAGCTTAGGGGCGACGGAAACTCTGTTTTTT.

This clonotype was observed many times. V is TRBV4-2 and J is TRBJ1-5; D not resolved. The ends were cut back, 0 bases at V and 7 bases at J, with 13 bases in the middle. Per germline, CDR1 LGHNA and CDR2 YNFKEQ. There are 15 residues in the CDR3. The CDR3 coding sequence is TGTGCCAGCAGCCAAGAATTCCAGGCCGGGCAGCCCCAGCATTTT. This sequence encodes CASSQEFQAGQPQHF.

This clonotype was seen many times. The rearrangement links TRBV4-2 to TRBJ2-5; TRBD2 matches at 14 bases. The J segment lost 4 bases and the V segment lost 3 bases, leaving 1 base of the junction unmatched. The CDR3 is made up of 15 amino acids. CDR1 LGHNA and CDR2 YNFKEQ come from the germline V gene. The CDR3 loop is CASSQTSGGAETQYF. Here the CDR3 DNA reads TGTGCCAGCAGCCAGACTAGCGGGGGGGCAGAGACCCAGTACTTC.

Many counts were recorded for this clonotype. V is TRBV29-1 and J is TRBJ2-7; 8 bases are shared with TRBD1. V lost 6 bases, J lost 0 bases, and 7 bases stayed unmatched. The CDR3 covers 14 residues. CDR1 is SQVTM, CDR2 ANQGSEA, per germline. The CDR3 region has the DNA TGCAGCGTGCAAACAGGGGGAAGCTCCTACGAGCAGTACTTC. Amino acid sequence: CSVQTGGSSYEQYF.

There are many counts of this clonotype. This chain joins TRBV6-5 and TRBJ1-1; D is perhaps TRBD1 (6 bases). In germline, CDR1 is MNHEY, CDR2 SVGAGI. V gave up 0 bases and J gave up 11 bases, with 16 bases separating them. The CDR3 totals 14 residues. Here the CDR3 DNA reads TGTGCCAGCAGTTACTCGAGGGGACACATCGGGGCTTTCTTT. Translated, it gives CASSYSRGHIGAFF.

The chain joins TRBV4-1 to TRBJ2-7, with a tentative D call TRBD1 (5 bases). This CDR3 is 17 amino acids long. Trimming shortened V by 1 base and J by 0 bases, and 16 bases separated the two germline ends. Germline V gene lookup returns CDR1 MGHRA and CDR2 YSYEKL. As DNA, the CDR3 is TGCGCCAGCAGCCAAGTGGGTACCAGGGTCCTCTCCTACGAGCAGTACTTC. Protein product: CASSQVGTRVLSYEQYF.

The rearrangement uses TRBV15 and TRBJ2-5; TRBD1 or TRBD2 may be the D gene (5 bases each). This CDR3 has 13 amino acids. Germline CDR1 reads LNHNV; CDR2 reads YYDKDF (reference sequence). Trimming cost V 0 bases and J 5 bases, with 7 bases left between them. CDR3 DNA: TGTGCCACCAGCAGAGATTGGGGGGAGACCCAGTACTTC. Residues: CATSRDWGETQYF.

At least ten counts were recorded for this clonotype. The chain couples TRBV7-2 to TRBJ2-1; maybe TRBD2 (7 bases). This CDR3 spans 14 amino acids. Trimming took off 1 base at V and 9 bases at J, with 13 bases between the two ends. Germline V gives CDR1 SGHTA, CDR2 FQGNSA. In DNA form, the CDR3 reads TGTGCCAGCAGCTTAGGTCGGGGGGCAAGTGAGCAGTTCTTC. As protein: CASSLGRGASEQFF. Full variable domain (remainder filled in from reference TRBV7-2 and TRBJ2-1): GAGVSQSPSNKVTEKGKDVELRCDPISGHTALYWYRQSLGQGLEFLIYFQGNSAPDKSGLPSDRFSAERTGGSVSTLTIQRTQQEDSAVYLCASSLGRGASEQFFGPGTRLTVL.

V is TRBV12-3 or TRBV12-4 and J is TRBJ2-5; the D gene is possibly TRBD1 (6 bases). The CDR3 loop spans 15 amino acids. With 10 bases removed from V and 2 bases from J, the gap between germline ends came to 20 bases. As DNA, the CDR3 is TGTGCCACCAGATTGGGCAGGGGATTTCAAGAGACCCAGTACTTC. It yields the protein CATRLGRGFQETQYF.

This clonotype appeared many times. V is TRBV29-1 and J is TRBJ1-1, with D unresolved. Trimming took 6 bases from V and 1 from J, leaving 6 bases between them. CDR1 is SQVTM and CDR2 is ANQGSEA in the germline V gene. CDR3 length: 11 amino acids. CDR3 sequence (DNA): TGCAGCGTCGACGGGAACACTGAAGCTTTCTTT. Amino acid sequence: CSVDGNTEAFF.

The genes are TRBV4-3 and TRBJ1-4, with D unresolved. The V gene's germline CDR1 is LGHNA and CDR2 YSLEER. V lost 4 bases to trimming and J lost 0 bases, with 12 bases between them. This CDR3 contains 16 residues. The CDR3 loop is CASSRETLATNEKLFF. CDR3 bases: TGCGCCAGCAGCCGAGAGACCCTTGCAACTAATGAAAAACTGTTTTTT.

This clonotype has ten or more counts. The CDR3 nucleotides read TGCGCCAGCAGCCATGAACAGGGCCCTGCCCCAAATGAGCAGTTCTTC. Its translation: CASSHEQGPAPNEQFF. The genes are TRBV4-3 and TRBJ2-1; a possible D gene is TRBD1 (6 bases). This CDR3 is built from 16 residues. In germline, CDR1 is LGHNA, CDR2 YSLEER. V dropped 3 bases and J dropped 7 bases, with 19 bases sitting between them.

This clonotype was seen a few times. The chain carries TRBV30 and TRBJ2-2; D uncertain. CDR3 size: 18 residues. Trimming removed 0 bases from V and 4 bases from J, with 21 bases in between. Germline V gives CDR1 GTSNPN, CDR2 SVGIG (reference sequence). CDR3 loop: CAWSVQSRINLGTGELFF. CDR3 bases: TGTGCCTGGAGTGTACAGAGCAGAATAAACCTGGGCACCGGGGAGCTGTTTTTT.

This clonotype was counted once. The chain links TRBV5-1 to TRBJ2-2, with D uncertain. V was shortened by 3 bases and J by 0 bases, with 15 bases between the two germline ends. The CDR3 runs 17 residues. CDR1 and CDR2 from the germline V gene are SGHRS and YFSETQ. The CDR3 DNA follows: TGCGCCAGCAGCTGGGTTACAAGGAATTCGAACACCGGGGAGCTGTTTTTT. It codes for CASSWVTRNSNTGELFF. The variable domain in full, with the rest retrieved from reference TRBV5-1 and TRBJ2-2, is KAGVTQTPRYLIKTRGQQVTLSCSPISGHRSVSWYQQTPGQGLQFLFEYFSETQRNKGNFPGRFSGRQFSNSRSEMNVSTLELGDSALYLCASSWVTRNSNTGELFFGEGSRLTVL.

Concerning this clonotype: A much larger clone is a single base away; this may be a read error. The chain links TRBV3-1 to TRBJ2-7, with TRBD2 as a possible D gene (6 bases). The CDR3 is made up of 13 amino acids. V was pared by 5 bases and J by 6 bases, with 14 bases between. Germline V gene data show CDR1 as LGHDT and CDR2 as YNNKEL (reference sequence). The CDR3 region has the DNA TGTGCCAGCAGCACCTCAGCGGGTAGCGAGCAGTACTTC. Residues: CASSTSAGSEQYF.

This clonotype was recorded many times. The CDR3 loop reads CASSLVQGNTIYF. CDR3 bases: TGTGCCAGCAGTTTAGTCCAGGGAAACACCATATATTTT. This rearrangement joins TRBV12-3 or TRBV12-4 to TRBJ1-3; D remains ambiguous. The germline V and J ends were trimmed by 1 base and 4 bases, with 5 bases remaining between them. This CDR3 has 13 amino acids.

There are many counts of this clonotype. The V call is TRBV5-1, the J call TRBJ1-2; no firm D call. This CDR3 is 13 amino acids long. The germline gives CDR1 SGHRS, CDR2 YFSETQ. Trimming pared 2 bases from V and 2 bases from J, leaving 7 bases between. Here the CDR3 reads CASSFERNYGYTF. CDR3 nucleotide sequence: TGCGCCAGCAGCTTTGAACGGAACTATGGCTACACCTTC.

This clonotype has a count of ten or more. J is TRBJ2-6 and V is TRBV7-9, with TRBD1 identical over 7 bases. This CDR3 spans 23 amino acids. CDR1 and CDR2 from the germline V gene are SEHNR and FQNEAQ (reference sequence). The V segment lost 4 bases and the J segment 0 bases; nucleotides outside the gene matches: 24. The CDR3 DNA follows: TGTGCCAGCAGCTCGGGAAGGCTATTGGATAGGACAGGACTTAGCTCTGGGGCCAACGTCCTGACTTTC. Translation: CASSSGRLLDRTGLSSGANVLTF.

This clonotype was seen repeatedly, ten times or more. CDR3 loop: CASSLGTVQEQYF. The CDR3 DNA is TGTGCCAGCAGCCTCGGGACAGTTCAAGAGCAGTACTTC. This sequence joins TRBV7-6 and TRBJ2-7; 7 bases agree with TRBD1. CDR3 length: 13 residues. V shed 5 bases and J 7 bases; nucleotides not matched to a gene: 8. Germline loops: CDR1 SGHVS, CDR2 FNYEAQ.